This TCR beta chain was found in a study of CD8 T cells in Susac syndrome. Reverse transcription of about 0.5 to 1 ug RNA was carried out with random hexamers. The amplification used immunoSEQ multiplex PCR on TCR beta CDR3; it spanned 54 Vbeta and 13 Jbeta. TCRdb called the immunoSEQ multiplex PCR reads again in MiXCR, with one record for every CDR3 protein. The sample carries some 120,000 distinct CDR3 sequences, 90% to 95% recorded once. Germline V gives CDR1 MDHEN, CDR2 SYDVKM. The CDR3 runs 13 residues. V was trimmed by 3 bases and J by 9 bases, leaving 14 bases between them. Controls matched for sex and age were healthy donors. TEMRA cells were enriched by FACS, and CD4+ and CD8+ T cells were negatively isolated.

This receptor was obtained from a human donor in good health. V usage is TRBV28 and J usage is TRBJ1-1, with D hard to call. The source material was CD4+ T cells from PBMCs. The CDR3 loop reads CASSFLALGKAFF. Here the CDR3 DNA reads TGTGCCAGCAGTTTCCTGGCACTGGGCAAAGCTTTCTTT.